Listed here are 6 T cell receptor beta chains from one sample, sequenced in a study of liver allograft versus peripheral blood T cells (dated by TCRdb to about 2020). Study-wide context: T cell receptor repertoires present within transplanted livers were compared with repertoires in the peripheral blood of liver transplant recipients.

Sequencing used an Illumina MiSeq. TCRdb handled the public reads itself, with Q25 trimming in fastp and clone calling in MiXCR, and kept productive beta chains. A single entry per CDR3 protein holds the most common genes and DNA from its merged rows. Present in this sample are approximately 9,000 distinct CDR3 sequences, under 20% of which were seen just once. The top ten clonotypes cover roughly 1.1% of the sample. Every receptor here comes from a human patient who had a liver transplant. After a transplant, some T cells may have been passed on by the graft donor.

As for this clonotype: This could be a read error, since a much larger clone is one nucleotide away. This chain links TRBV15 with TRBJ1-2; 7 nucleotides agree with TRBD1. Germline CDR1 LNHNV, CDR2 YYDKDF (reference sequence). The CDR3 length is 15 residues. CDR3 region: CVTSRAGQPNYGYTF. The CDR3 DNA follows: TGTGTCACCAGCCGAGCGGGACAGCCTAACTATGGCTACACCTTC.

This chain connects TRBV5-6 to TRBJ1-2, with D possibly TRBD1 on 5 matching bases. The CDR3 covers 12 residues. V lost 0 bases and J 6 bases, leaving 6 bases between the germline ends. Germline CDR1 SGHDT, CDR2 YYEEEE. CDR3 loop: CASSLGGDGYTF. The CDR3 nucleotides are TGTGCCAGCAGCTTGGGGGGGGATGGCTACACCTTC.

This clonotype is medium-sized by share. The V call is TRBV18, the J call TRBJ1-4; D gene ambiguous. The CDR3 contains 15 residues. CDR1 is KGHSH, CDR2 LQKENI, per germline. V was pared by 1 base and J by 8 bases, with 14 bases between. The CDR3 loop reads CASSPQEVGEEKLFF. CDR3 nucleotides: TGTGCCAGCTCACCACAGGAGGTTGGGGAAGAAAAACTGTTTTTT.

The V call is TRBV19, the J call TRBJ1-1, with TRBD1 as a possible D gene (5 bases). Germline CDR1 and CDR2: LNHDA and SQIVND (reference sequence). This CDR3 region has 14 residues. Trimming removed 6 bases from V and 2 bases from J, with 13 bases in between. The DNA for the CDR3 is TGTGCCAGTAGGATTTTACAGGTAAACACTGAAGCTTTCTTT. This translates into CASRILQVNTEAFF.

This clonotype appeared a few times. This chain links TRBV20-1 with TRBJ1-1; a possible D gene is TRBD1 (6 bases). CDR1 DFQATT and CDR2 SNEGSKA come from the germline V gene (reference sequence). The V and J ends lost 0 bases and 5 bases respectively, with 16 bases between them. This CDR3 is built from 15 residues. The CDR3 DNA reads TGCAGTGCTAGAGATCCCCAGGGGCTCGGGACTGAAGCTTTCTTT. Protein sequence: CSARDPQGLGTEAFF.

This chain links TRBV12-3 or TRBV12-4 with TRBJ2-7; 9 nucleotides agree with TRBD1. The junction had 6 bases not matched to a gene; V was cut back by 1 base and J by 2 bases. The CDR3 totals 16 residues. CDR3 sequence (DNA): TGTGCCAGCAGTTTAGAGGGACAGGGATCTACCTACGAGCAGTACTTC. Amino acid sequence: CASSLEGQGSTYEQYF.